The sequence of this T cell receptor (beta chain) was determined in a study of vaccination effects on CD4 cells after COVID-19. Sequencing in the ViraFEST assay came after antigen-specific CD4+ T cells had been expanded with viral peptide pools, which were used to stimulate PBMC. Upon completion of 10 to 11 days in culture, CD4+ T cells were isolated. The cohort was immunized with two doses of either the BNT162b2 or mRNA-1273 vaccine. Absence of prior SARS-CoV-2 infection characterized the vaccine recipients, who showed negative nucleocapsid antibodies. In culture with approximately 9.5 IU/ml IL-2 and around 10 ug/ml peptides, PBMC were grown at around 1.8 million per well. The CDR3 loop spans 12 amino acids. V was trimmed by 3 bases and J by 7 bases, leaving 7 bases between them. Repertoires were generated with immunoSEQ multiplex PCR, while TCRdb's copy carries only in-frame clones and drops some. The profile covers 40,000 to 50,000 clones, with around three quarters appearing a single time and approximately 16% taken by the ten largest.

Details on this clone: The antigen is unknown.

Here the sequenced sample was CD4+ T cells from PBMCs cultured with HCoV-OC43 spike peptides, taken after COVID-19 vaccination. Subset here: HCoV-OC43 spike overlapping peptide pool stimulation. V usage is TRBV12-3 or TRBV12-4 and J usage is TRBJ2-1, with D uncertain. The receptor comes from a human donor who received a COVID-19 vaccine. Written as DNA, the CDR3 is TGTGCCAGCAGTTTTATGGGAAATGAGCAGTTCTTC. It is translated as CASSFMGNEQFF.